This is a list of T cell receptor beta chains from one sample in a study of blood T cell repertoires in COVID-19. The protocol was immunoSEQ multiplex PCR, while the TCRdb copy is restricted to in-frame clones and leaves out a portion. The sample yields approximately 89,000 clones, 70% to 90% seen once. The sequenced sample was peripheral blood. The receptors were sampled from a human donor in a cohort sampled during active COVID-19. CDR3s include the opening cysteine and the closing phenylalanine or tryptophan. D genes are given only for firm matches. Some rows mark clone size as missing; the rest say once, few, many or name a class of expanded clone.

CASSPGLAGGNEQFF	TGTGCCAGCAGCCCGGGACTAGCGGGGGGAAATGAGCAGTTCTTC	TRBJ2-1	TRBV2	TRBD2	-
CASSHISGLATQYF	TGTGCCAGCAGCCACATTTCAGGACTGGCTACGCAGTATTTT	TRBJ2-3	TRBV3-1/TRBV3-2	-	-
CASSEGQGFGNGQFF	TGTGCCAGCAGTGAGGGACAGGGGTTCGGCAATGGGCAGTTCTTC	TRBJ2-1	TRBV2	TRBD1	-
CASSVWTGNTEAFF	TGTGCCAGCAGCGTTTGGACAGGCAACACTGAAGCTTTCTTT	TRBJ1-1	TRBV9	TRBD1	-
CASSFRGTGADTQYF	TGCGCCAGCAGCTTCCGTGGGACAGGGGCAGATACGCAGTATTTT	TRBJ2-3	TRBV5-1	TRBD1	-
CASSLYSYNEQFF	TGTGCCAGCAGTTTATACTCCTACAATGAGCAGTTCTTC	TRBJ2-1	TRBV12-3/TRBV12-4	-	-
CASSLGGGDEETQYF	TGTGCCAGCAGCTTAGGCGGGGGGGATGAAGAGACCCAGTACTTC	TRBJ2-5	TRBV11-3	TRBD2	-
CASSKRDRGPKPGLAGVTDTQYF	TGTGCCAGCAGCAAACGGGACAGGGGCCCTAAGCCGGGACTAGCGGGGGTCACAGATACGCAGTATTTT	TRBJ2-3	TRBV21-1	-	-
CASSLGGPVSGNTIYF	TGTGCCAGCAGCTTAGGGGGCCCTGTGTCTGGAAACACCATATATTTT	TRBJ1-3	TRBV5-6	TRBD1	-
CASSPPQGRGTEAFF	TGTGCCAGCTCACCACCGCAGGGGAGAGGCACTGAAGCTTTCTTT	TRBJ1-1	TRBV18	-	-
CASGRRDKDSPLHF	TGTGCCAGCGGGCGCCGGGACAAAGATTCACCCCTCCACTTT	TRBJ1-6	TRBV11-3	-	-
CASSLSSQNTEAFF	TGTGCCAGCAGCTTAAGTAGCCAGAACACTGAAGCTTTCTTT	TRBJ1-1	TRBV7-8	-	-
CASSLDQGNFWASPLHF	TGTGCCAGCAGCTTAGATCAGGGTAACTTCTGGGCTTCACCCCTCCACTTT	TRBJ1-6	TRBV7-9	-	few
CASSLQVPEQYF	TGTGCCAGCAGCCTACAGGTCCCCGAGCAGTACTTC	TRBJ2-7	TRBV11-2	-	once
CASSYRVGTGNYGYTF	TGTGCCAGCAGTTACCGAGTAGGGACAGGGAACTATGGCTACACCTTC	TRBJ1-2	TRBV6-5	TRBD1	few
CASSLEGRQTQYF	TGTGCCAGCAGCTTAGAGGGCCGGCAGACCCAGTACTTC	TRBJ2-5	TRBV7-3	-	-
CASSWTAMNTEAFF	TGCGCCAGCAGCTGGACAGCTATGAACACTGAAGCTTTCTTT	TRBJ1-1	TRBV5-1	-	-
CASREPGTPNSPLHF	TGTGCCAGCAGGGAACCCGGGACACCGAATTCACCCCTCCACTTT	TRBJ1-6	TRBV5-5	-	-
CASSLGGTNSYNSPLHF	TGTGCCAGCAGCTTGGGGGGGACAAACTCCTATAATTCACCCCTCCACTTT	TRBJ1-6	TRBV7-9	-	-
CAWSVFFGGGGPFF	TGTGCCTGGAGTGTTTTCTTTGGAGGGGGGGGTCCGTTCTTC	TRBJ2-1	TRBV30	-	-